The 12 T cell receptor beta chains presented below share a single source sample, sequenced in a study of T-cell memory formation after mild COVID-19. TCRdb processed the 5' RACE reads anew with MiXCR; each CDR3 protein has one entry. The sample has around 210,000 distinct CDR3 sequences; just over 9.5% are singletons. Sequenced material: PBMCs or a T cell subset sorted from them (not recorded which). These receptors all stem from a man between 18 and 35 years old who had mild COVID-19 (a few samples of this study predate the infection). Cell type and time point are not known.

Worth noting for this clonotype: A clone one base away is much larger, so this may be a read error. The chain is built from TRBV6-2 or TRBV6-3 and TRBJ1-1, with TRBD1 as a possible D gene (5 bases). The CDR3 is made up of 16 amino acids. The V end was cut by 5 bases, the J end by 5 bases, with 21 bases between. CDR1 is MNHEY and CDR2 is SVGEGT in the germline V gene. The CDR3 region has the DNA TGTGCCAGCAGTGGGGGAGAGAGGGGAGGAGGGACTGAAGCTTTCTTT. Protein: CASSGGERGGGTEAFF.

This clonotype was seen a handful of times. This chain connects TRBV7-2 to TRBJ1-5; 10 positions agree with TRBD1. J gave up 6 bases and V 2 bases, and 4 bases lay outside the gene matches. The CDR3 totals 15 residues. The V gene's germline CDR1 is SGHTA and CDR2 FQGNSA. Here the CDR3 reads CASSLNGQGVQPQHF. The DNA of the CDR3 is TGTGCCAGCAGCTTAAACGGACAGGGGGTTCAGCCCCAGCATTTT. Variable domain in full (rest from reference TRBV7-2 and TRBJ1-5): GAGVSQSPSNKVTEKGKDVELRCDPISGHTALYWYRQSLGQGLEFLIYFQGNSAPDKSGLPSDRFSAERTGGSVSTLTIQRTQQEDSAVYLCASSLNGQGVQPQHFGDGTRLSIL.

This clonotype has a handful of counts. The chain uses TRBV6-1 and TRBJ2-3, with 8 bases matching TRBD2. Germline values: CDR1 MNHNS, CDR2 SASEGT. The CDR3 is 15 amino acids. Losses at the gene ends were 1 base for V and 2 bases for J; bases not matched to a gene: 2. This CDR3 is CASSEGTSHTDTQYF. CDR3 nucleotides: TGTGCCAGCAGTGAAGGGACTAGCCACACAGATACGCAGTATTTT.

The gene calls are TRBV7-8 and TRBJ1-2; maybe TRBD1 (6 bases). The germline CDR1 and CDR2 sequences are SGHVS and FQNEAQ. V was clipped by 5 bases and J by 10 bases, with 17 bases between them. CDR3 length equals 13 residues. CDR3 DNA: TGTGCCAGCAGCCGGGGTGAATACAGGGTCTACACCTTC. Encoded protein: CASSRGEYRVYTF.

CDR3 residues: CASSQPEGAGEAFF. CDR3 bases: TGTGCCAGCAGCCAACCCGAGGGAGCAGGCGAAGCTTTCTTT. The chain has TRBV3-1 and TRBJ1-1; D ambiguous. V was cut by 2 bases and J by 8 bases, with 15 bases left in between. The germline gives CDR1 LGHDT, CDR2 YNNKEL (reference sequence). The CDR3 sequence is 14 residues long.

There are a few counts of this clonotype. The chain links TRBV2 to TRBJ1-1; 12 bases map to TRBD1. The CDR3 extends over 18 amino acids. The germline CDR1 and CDR2 sequences are SNHLY and FYNNEI. V lost 5 bases and J lost 2; bases outside the gene matches: 12. CDR3 in DNA: TGTGCCAGCAGTTCGCTAACGGGACAGGGGGCCGGAAACACTGAAGCTTTCTTT. This sequence encodes CASSSLTGQGAGNTEAFF.

V gene TRBV5-1 combines with J gene TRBJ2-7, with 7 bases matching TRBD1. The CDR3 totals 13 residues. Trimming at V came to 4 bases and at J to 2 bases, leaving 3 bases not matched to a gene. Germline V gene data show CDR1 as SGHRS and CDR2 as YFSETQ. The CDR3 region is CASSPGGAYEQYF. The DNA of the CDR3 is TGCGCCAGCAGCCCAGGGGGTGCCTACGAGCAGTACTTC.

This clonotype was seen ten or more times. This chain uses TRBV6-2 or TRBV6-3 with TRBJ2-6; no firm D call. CDR3 size: 13 residues. The V and J ends lost 6 bases and 1 base respectively, with 4 bases between them. Germline V lookup: CDR1 MNHEY, CDR2 SVGEGT. Here the CDR3 DNA reads TGTGCCAGCAGGGGGTCTGGGGCCAACGTCCTGACTTTC. Its protein product is CASRGSGANVLTF.

V and J are TRBV4-3 and TRBJ2-1; 7 nucleotides match TRBD1. There are 15 residues in the CDR3. V shed 0 bases and J 7 bases; nucleotides not matched to a gene: 6. Germline V CDR1 and CDR2: LGHNA, YSLEER. In DNA, the CDR3 is TGCGCCAGCAGCCAAGAGGGACAGACAGGGAATGAGCAGTTCTTC. It codes for CASSQEGQTGNEQFF.

This clonotype was recorded at least ten times. The CDR3 region is CASSERSREAFF. DNA of the CDR3: TGTGCCAGCAGTGAAAGAAGTCGGGAAGCTTTCTTT. This sequence joins TRBV25-1 and TRBJ1-1; D not resolved. V was pared by 2 bases and J by 8 bases, with 9 bases between. Germline lookup yields CDR1 MGHDK and CDR2 SYGVNS. The length of the CDR3 is 12 residues. The whole variable domain, filled in from reference TRBV25-1 and TRBJ1-1, reads EADIYQTPRYLVIGTGKKITLECSQTMGHDKMYWYQQDPGMELHLIHYSYGVNSTEKGDLSSESTVSRIRTEHFPLTLESARPSHTSQYLCASSERSREAFFGQGTRLTVV.

This clonotype has ten or more counts. The chain recombines TRBV20-1 with TRBJ2-3, with D unclear. The germline V and J ends were trimmed by 5 bases and 0 bases, with 12 bases remaining between them. The CDR3 consists of 14 residues. Germline CDR1 reads DFQATT; CDR2 reads SNEGSKA (reference sequence). This chain's CDR3 is CSARLPTSTDTQYF. CDR3 sequence (DNA): TGCAGTGCTCGCCTCCCGACTAGCACAGATACGCAGTATTTT.

J is TRBJ2-6 and V is TRBV6-1, with D perhaps matching TRBD1 (6 bases). V was pared by 6 bases and J by 2 bases, with 11 bases between. The CDR3 sequence is 15 residues long. In germline, CDR1 is MNHNS, CDR2 SASEGT. CDR3 sequence reads: CASRPRGTGANVLTF. In DNA form, the CDR3 reads TGTGCCAGCAGGCCCAGGGGAACTGGGGCCAACGTCCTGACTTTC.